This T cell receptor beta chain was sequenced during a study of esophageal squamous cell carcinoma under preoperative chemotherapy (dated by TCRdb to the late 2010s). In the study overall: In the study, TCR repertoires were profiled in both peripheral blood T cells and tumor-infiltrating lymphocytes. The study examined the effect of paclitaxel-nedaplatin chemotherapy on T-cell receptor repertoires in patients with esophageal squamous cell carcinoma. The cohort comprised about 5 patients with primary esophageal squamous cell carcinoma. Repertoires from samples obtained before paclitaxel-nedaplatin therapy were compared with repertoires from samples obtained after paclitaxel-nedaplatin therapy.

The sample's time point label is to be understood as: after preoperative PTX-NDP chemotherapy. Paclitaxel-nedaplatin was administered to patients as preoperative chemotherapy before surgery. The protocol used for the library was PCR. The instrument was a HiSeq X Ten. TCR repertoires were characterized by high-throughput sequencing. TCRdb applied fastp at Q25 and MiXCR to the public reads, then kept only in-frame beta chains. Entries are consolidated by CDR3 protein sequence, retaining the most common genes and DNA. Here the sample has about 18,000 distinct CDR3 sequences; approximately 44% occur a single time. The ten largest clones take up roughly 30% of the sample. Remarks on this clonotype: The specificity of this receptor is unknown. At one end, the junction sequence differs from germline, possibly due to a read error.

Summary of the overall study and its limitations: Immediate and substantial changes in clonotype frequency were induced by paclitaxel-nedaplatin therapy, and contraction rather than amplification was more likely to be observed among abundant clones. The analysis included only a handful of patients with esophageal squamous cell carcinoma, making the cohort small. After chemotherapy, peripheral T cells showed a significant rise in TCR diversity, whereas tumor-infiltrating lymphocytes did not. Rather than arising solely from local clonal changes, post-treatment tumor-infiltrating lymphocytes appeared to come partly from peripheral T cells that migrated into the tumor.

The TCR was taken from a human donor with esophageal squamous cell carcinoma. The donor label of this sample is uncertain. Specimen collection occurred from a patient given preoperative chemotherapy.

The CDR3 sequence is CASSLGQGNSHLHF. The nucleotide sequence is given as TGTGCCAGCAGCCTGGGACAAGGGAATTCACACCTCCACTTT. The rearranged chain carries TRBV12-3 or TRBV12-4 and TRBJ1-6, and TRBD1 may be the D gene, going by 6 matching bases. Taken from cysteine to phenylalanine, the CDR3 has 14 residues. Of the read, only the CDR3 DNA is kept; its 42 bases are in frame from base 1.